The next 22 T cell receptor beta chains were all read from a single sample in a study of blood T cell repertoires in COVID-19. The method was immunoSEQ multiplex PCR; TCRdb's version includes in-frame clones alone and lacks a portion of them. The table has 250,000 to 350,000 clones, around 85% seen once; the top ten hold 0.85% to 0.9%. Sequenced: peripheral blood. These receptors originate from a human donor with COVID-19, enrolled during active disease. The donor label of this sample is uncertain.

The chain has TRBV9 and TRBJ1-4; D is ambiguous. The CDR3 loop spans 15 amino acids. CDR1 SGDLS and CDR2 YYNGEE come from the germline V gene. V was shortened by 0 bases and J by 8 bases, with 14 bases between the two germline ends. The chain's CDR3 is CASSVEGLGGEKLFF. The CDR3 DNA sequence: TGTGCCAGCAGCGTAGAAGGTTTGGGAGGGGAAAAACTGTTTTTT.

The chain joins TRBV7-2 to TRBJ1-3, with 8 nucleotides matching TRBD1. The germline V gene encodes CDR1 SGHTA and CDR2 FQGNSA. J was trimmed by 4 bases and V by 4 bases; bases with no gene match: 12. The CDR3 loop spans 17 amino acids. The CDR3 spells CASSSGLQGASGNTIYF. Written as DNA, the CDR3 is TGTGCCAGCAGCTCAGGGCTCCAGGGGGCGTCAGGAAACACCATATATTTT.

This chain joins TRBV2 and TRBJ2-5, with 10 bases lining up with TRBD2. The J segment lost 5 bases and the V segment lost 8 bases, leaving 8 bases of the junction unmatched. The CDR3 has 14 residues. Per germline, CDR1 SNHLY and CDR2 FYNNEI. The CDR3 region is CASLKREGQETQYF. The CDR3 DNA reads TGTGCCAGCCTGAAGCGGGAGGGCCAGGAGACCCAGTACTTC.

V usage is TRBV5-5 and J usage is TRBJ2-7; 10 bases are a match to TRBD2. With 2 bases clipped from V and 2 bases from J, the junction kept 4 bases outside the gene matches. Germline V lookup: CDR1 SGHKS, CDR2 YYEKEE (reference sequence). This CDR3 comprises 15 residues. The DNA for the CDR3 is TGTGCCAGCAGCTTCTTAGCGGGAGGTCCCTACGAGCAGTACTTC. This sequence encodes CASSFLAGGPYEQYF.

This clone was counted only a few times. The chain employs TRBV11-2 and TRBJ1-4; no clear D gene. The CDR3 loop spans 18 amino acids. The V and J ends lost 5 bases and 0 bases respectively, with 19 bases between them. Germline CDR1 is SGHAT and CDR2 is FQNNGV. CDR3 sequence: CASSPNTQKITTNEKLFF. The DNA of the CDR3 is TGTGCCAGCAGCCCAAACACACAGAAGATTACAACTAATGAAAAACTGTTTTTT.

The chain's CDR3 is CATSDPRTTDTDTQYF. DNA for the CDR3: TGTGCCACCAGTGATCCCCGGACTACCGACACAGATACGCAGTATTTT. The chain links TRBV24-1 to TRBJ2-3; D might be TRBD2 (6 bases). The V end lost 3 bases, the J end lost 2 bases, and 14 bases lay between the germline ends. The CDR3 length is 16 residues. Germline V lookup: CDR1 KGHDR, CDR2 SFDVKD.

The chain combines TRBV11-2 with TRBJ2-1, with 16 bases matching TRBD2. Germline V CDR1 and CDR2: SGHAT, FQNNGV. This CDR3 contains 19 residues. The J segment lost 2 bases and the V segment lost 1 base, leaving 5 bases of the junction unmatched. The CDR3 DNA is TGTGCCAGCAGCTTAGTGAGGGGACTAGCGGGAGGGGCCTACAATGAGCAGTTCTTC. It encodes CASSLVRGLAGGAYNEQFF.

The rearrangement uses TRBV6-5 and TRBJ2-2, with D possibly matching TRBD2 (6 bases). Germline CDR1 reads MNHEY; CDR2 reads SVGAGI. Trimming pared 6 bases from V and 6 bases from J, leaving 14 bases between. There are 14 residues in the CDR3. DNA of the CDR3: TGTGCCAGCAGGACCCCGGGAGATGCCGGGGAGCTGTTTTTT. Amino acid sequence: CASRTPGDAGELFF.

This chain links TRBV28 with TRBJ2-4; 7 bases match TRBD1. Germline CDR1 reads MDHEN; CDR2 reads SYDVKM. Trimming took 2 bases from V and 6 from J; bases not matched to a gene: 13. The CDR3 loop spans 17 amino acids. The CDR3 sequence is CASSLRLGQGVGNIQYF. As DNA, the CDR3 is TGTGCCAGCAGTTTACGGCTGGGTCAGGGGGTTGGAAACATTCAGTACTTC.

In its sample, this clone was seen a few times. The V call is TRBV19, the J call TRBJ1-2; TRBD1 agrees at 8 bases. The CDR3 is 13 amino acids. V trimming: 9 bases; J trimming: 5 bases; junction bases outside the gene matches: 8. CDR1 LNHDA and CDR2 SQIVND come from the germline V gene (reference sequence). The CDR3, as DNA: TGTGCCAGCCCGGGACAGGAGGAGTATGGCTACACCTTC. It translates to CASPGQEEYGYTF. The whole variable domain, filled in from reference TRBV19 and TRBJ1-2, reads DGGITQSPKYLFRKEGQNVTLSCEQNLNHDAMYWYRQDPGQGLRLIYYSQIVNDFQKGDIAEGYSVSREKKESFPLTVTSAQKNPTAFYLCASPGQEEYGYTFGSGTRLTVV.

J is TRBJ2-1 and V is TRBV7-6; D may be TRBD1 (6 bases). Germline CDR1 is SGHVS and CDR2 is FNYEAQ. CDR3 length: 15 amino acids. V was pared by 4 bases and J by 4 bases, with 14 bases between. The CDR3 reads CASSSPGTKYNEQFF. The CDR3 DNA reads as TGTGCCAGCAGCTCTCCCGGGACAAAATACAATGAGCAGTTCTTC.

The CDR3 region is CASSASGFGEEKLFF. As DNA, the CDR3 is TGCGCCAGCAGCGCTTCAGGATTTGGGGAGGAAAAACTGTTTTTT. This rearrangement joins TRBV5-1 to TRBJ1-4, with unresolved D. The germline CDR1 and CDR2 sequences are SGHRS and YFSETQ. Trimming pared 4 bases from V and 8 bases from J, leaving 18 bases between. The length of the CDR3 is 15 residues.

The chain joins TRBV18 to TRBJ2-7, with TRBD2 identical over 10 bases. The CDR3 totals 18 residues. Germline-derived CDR1 and CDR2 are KGHSH and LQKENI. V was pared by 3 bases and J by 4 bases, with 15 bases of the junction left unmatched. The CDR3 nucleotides read TGTGCCAGCTCACCCTTCGGCAGCGCTAGCGGGAGTCTTTACGAGCAGTACTTC. It translates to CASSPFGSASGSLYEQYF.

The CDR3 sequence is CASSLDTSGPKGTDTQYF. The CDR3 DNA is TGTGCCAGCAGCTTGGACACTAGCGGGCCAAAGGGCACAGATACGCAGTATTTT. This sequence joins TRBV5-4 and TRBJ2-3, with TRBD2 matching 9 bases. Germline CDR1 is SGHNT and CDR2 is YYREEE (reference sequence). This CDR3 spans 18 amino acids. J gave up 1 base and V 0 bases, and 9 bases lay outside the gene matches.

The rearrangement links TRBV9 to TRBJ1-5; no clear D gene. V was clipped by 3 bases and J by 6 bases, with 13 bases between them. The CDR3 contains 14 residues. Germline CDR1 is SGDLS and CDR2 is YYNGEE. CDR3 DNA sequence: TGTGCCAGCAGCGGTGTCGGGGATAGTCAGCCCCAGCATTTT. The encoded protein is CASSGVGDSQPQHF.

The rearrangement joins TRBV30 to TRBJ1-1; 7 nucleotides agree with TRBD1. The CDR3 has 13 residues. V trimming: 5 bases; J trimming: 6 bases; junction bases outside the gene matches: 9. Germline V lookup: CDR1 GTSNPN, CDR2 SVGIG (reference sequence). The CDR3 bases are TGTGCCTGGGGAGAGACCCAGGGGGCTGAAGCTTTCTTT. Amino acid sequence: CAWGETQGAEAFF.

This rearrangement joins TRBV27 to TRBJ1-5, with TRBD1 as a possible D gene (5 bases). V was pared by 6 bases and J by 3 bases, with 12 bases between. The CDR3 consists of 14 residues. CDR1 is MNHEY, CDR2 SMNVEV, per germline (reference sequence). Written as DNA, the CDR3 is TGTGCCAGCAGCCCTGACAGTTTCAATCAGCCCCAGCATTTT. Residues: CASSPDSFNQPQHF.

The V call is TRBV5-4, the J call TRBJ2-7; D may be TRBD2 (6 bases). Trimming took off 4 bases at V and 0 bases at J, with 14 bases between the two ends. The CDR3 runs to 15 residues. Germline CDR1 is SGHNT and CDR2 is YYREEE (reference sequence). CDR3 nucleotides: TGTGCCAGCAGCCTGGGGACTCGCAGCTCCTACGAGCAGTACTTC. This translates into CASSLGTRSSYEQYF.

J is TRBJ2-1 and V is TRBV5-1; 10 nucleotides line up with TRBD1. V was pared by 0 bases and J by 6 bases, with 6 bases of the junction left unmatched. Germline-derived CDR1 and CDR2 are SGHRS and YFSETQ. This CDR3 spans 16 amino acids. The CDR3 nucleotides read TGCGCCAGCAGCTTGGGGACAGGGGGTCGGGTCAATGAGCAGTTCTTC. It is translated as CASSLGTGGRVNEQFF. Looking up the rest from reference TRBV5-1 and TRBJ2-1 gives the full variable domain: KAGVTQTPRYLIKTRGQQVTLSCSPISGHRSVSWYQQTPGQGLQFLFEYFSETQRNKGNFPGRFSGRQFSNSRSEMNVSTLELGDSALYLCASSLGTGGRVNEQFFGPGTRLTVL.

With regard to this clone: The junction differs from germline at one of its ends, possibly a read error. The chain combines TRBV25-1 with TRBJ1-6; D is ambiguous. CDR1 is MGHDK, CDR2 SYGVNS, per germline. There are 12 residues in the CDR3. In DNA, the CDR3 is TGTGCCAGCAGTGCTTTTAATTTACCCCTCCACTTT. It translates to CASSAFNLPLHF.

The chain employs TRBV4-3 and TRBJ1-2; tentatively, D is TRBD1 (5 bases). V dropped 0 bases and J dropped 6 bases, with 17 bases sitting between them. Germline values: CDR1 LGHNA, CDR2 YSLEER. The CDR3 contains 16 residues. The CDR3 DNA sequence: TGCGCCAGCAGCCAAGACCTCTCACCCTGGGGGGATGGCTACACCTTC. This translates into CASSQDLSPWGDGYTF.

A few counts support this clone. This chain connects TRBV27 to TRBJ1-5; D unclear. Germline lookup yields CDR1 MNHEY and CDR2 SMNVEV (reference sequence). V lost 2 bases and J 5 bases, leaving 7 bases between the germline ends. CDR3 length: 13 residues. The chain's CDR3 is CASSLNNDQPQHF. CDR3 DNA sequence: TGTGCCAGCAGTTTAAATAATGATCAGCCCCAGCATTTT.